A selection of T cell receptor beta chains follows, all from one sample in a study of blood T cell repertoires in COVID-19. Sequenced by immunoSEQ multiplex PCR; TCRdb stores in-frame clones only, minus some. The sample includes more than 150,000 clones, 65% to 90% of them seen just once. Source material: peripheral blood. Receptor source: a woman between 45 and 60 years old with acute or convalescent COVID-19. CDR3s include the opening cysteine and the closing phenylalanine or tryptophan. The D gene is left open where the match is weak. Clone size is not always given. Where it is, it says once, few, many or a class for expanded clones.

NA,TRBJ1-2,TRBV6-2/TRBV6-3,NA,TGTGCCAGCAGCCTCCCCCGCTATGGCTACACCTTC,CASSLPRYGYTF
few,TRBJ1-5,TRBV4-3,NA,TGCGCCAGCAGCCAAGTCCGTTTTAGCAATCAGCCCCAGCATTTT,CASSQVRFSNQPQHF
NA,TRBJ2-5,TRBV12-5,NA,TGTGCTAGTGGTTTCCTGCCAGGGTCTGAGACCCAGTACTTC,CASGFLPGSETQYF
NA,TRBJ2-6,TRBV5-4,NA,TGTGCCAGCAGCCTCCGGACAGTCTTTAGCTCTGGGGCCAACGTCCTGACTTTC,CASSLRTVFSSGANVLTF
NA,TRBJ2-7,TRBV5-4,TRBD1,TGTGCCAGCAGCCGCCCCGGGACAGCCTTTGGAAGCGAGCAGTACTTC,CASSRPGTAFGSEQYF
few,TRBJ2-3,TRBV9,NA,TGTGCCAGCAGCGTTGGAGATTTTAGCACAGATACGCAGTATTTT,CASSVGDFSTDTQYF
NA,TRBJ1-1,TRBV19,NA,TGTGCCAGTAGTATTGCAGGAATTGGAGGTAAAGCTTTCTTT,CASSIAGIGGKAFF
NA,TRBJ2-5,TRBV3-1/TRBV3-2,NA,TGTGCCAGCAGCCAAGCATTTAGGAGACAAGAGACCCAGTACTTC,CASSQAFRRQETQYF
NA,TRBJ2-5,TRBV28,NA,TGTGCCAGCAGTTTCCAGGGTTCGGGGACCCAGTACTTC,CASSFQGSGTQYF
NA,TRBJ2-1,TRBV6-5,NA,TGTGCCAGCAGCCCGGGAGAATCGTCCTACAATGAGCAGTTCTTC,CASSPGESSYNEQFF
NA,TRBJ2-4,TRBV19,NA,TGTGCCAGTAGTAATCCAGGGGAGAGAAACATTCAGTACTTC,CASSNPGERNIQYF
NA,TRBJ1-3,TRBV6-5,TRBD1,TGTGCCAGCAGTATGACAGGGTGGGGAAACACCATATATTTT,CASSMTGWGNTIYF
NA,TRBJ2-7,TRBV2,NA,TGTGCCAGCTCCTACGACTACGAGCAGTACTTC,CASSYDYEQYF
NA,TRBJ2-2,TRBV19,TRBD1,TGTGCCAGTAGCCCCTGGGGACAGTCTCGGACCGGGGAGCTGTTTTTT,CASSPWGQSRTGELFF
NA,TRBJ2-2,TRBV7-2,TRBD2,TGTGCCAGCAGCTTAGCGCGGGGACTAGCGGGGGAGAACACCGGGGAGCTGTTTTTT,CASSLARGLAGENTGELFF
NA,TRBJ1-5,TRBV27,TRBD1,TGTGCCAGCAGAAGGACAGGGGGTCAGCCCCAGCATTTT,CASRRTGGQPQHF
NA,TRBJ1-6,TRBV19,NA,TGTGCCAGTATGGGGGGGATGGAGTCACCCCTCCACTTT,CASMGGMESPLHF
NA,TRBJ2-2,TRBV30,TRBD2,TGTGCCTGGAGTTCGGTGGCGGGAGCGCCCACCGGGGAGCTGTTTTTT,CAWSSVAGAPTGELFF
NA,TRBJ2-1,TRBV5-1,TRBD2,TGCGCCAGCAGCTTGGGGACTAGCGGGAGCAATGAGCAGTTCTTC,CASSLGTSGSNEQFF
once,TRBJ1-2,TRBV24-1,NA,TGTGCCACCAGTGATTCTGACACCTATGGCTACACCTTC,CATSDSDTYGYTF
NA,TRBJ2-2,TRBV2,NA,TGTGCCAGCAGTGTTCTCGGGGAGCTGTTTTTT,CASSVLGELFF
NA,TRBJ1-1,TRBV9,TRBD1,TGTGCCAGCAGCGCCAGGACAGGGACTGAAGCTTTCTTT,CASSARTGTEAFF
NA,TRBJ1-2,TRBV7-2,NA,TGTGCCAGCAGCTTAGACCGGTATGGCTACACCTTC,CASSLDRYGYTF
few,TRBJ1-2,TRBV3-1/TRBV3-2,NA,TGTGCCAGCAGCCCCCGGGGAGGGGGTGGTGGCTACACCTTC,CASSPRGGGGGYTF
NA,TRBJ2-7,TRBV7-2,TRBD1,TGTGCCAGCAGCTTAATTCCGGGACAGGGGGCCTACGAGCAGTACTTC,CASSLIPGQGAYEQYF
NA,TRBJ1-5,TRBV4-2,NA,TGTGCCAGCAGCCAAGTAAGGGAAGGAGGTCAGCCCCAGCATTTT,CASSQVREGGQPQHF
NA,TRBJ1-4,TRBV9,TRBD1,TGTGCCAGCAGCGGACAGGGCCGGAGTAATGAAAAACTGTTTTTT,CASSGQGRSNEKLFF
NA,TRBJ2-3,TRBV9,NA,TGTGCCAGCAGCGTAGTTGCTACGGCAGATACGCAGTATTTT,CASSVVATADTQYF
NA,TRBJ2-2,TRBV9,NA,TGTGCCAGCAGCTTCTTAGACTACACCGGGGAGCTGTTTTTT,CASSFLDYTGELFF
once,TRBJ2-5,TRBV6-5,TRBD2,TGTGCCAGCAGAGTAGCGGGATTTGGGGAGACCCAGTACTTC,CASRVAGFGETQYF
few,TRBJ1-5,TRBV2,NA,TGTGCCAGCAAAGGGGATAGCAATCAGCCCCAGCATTTT,CASKGDSNQPQHF
NA,TRBJ1-5,TRBV12-3/TRBV12-4,NA,TGTGCCAGCAGTGCCCCAGGGACACAGCCCCAGCATTTT,CASSAPGTQPQHF
NA,TRBJ1-4,TRBV3-1/TRBV3-2,TRBD1,TGTGCCAGCAGCACCACAGGGGGCGGGGGTGAAAAACTGTTTTTT,CASSTTGGGGEKLFF
once,TRBJ2-7,TRBV3-1/TRBV3-2,TRBD2,TGTGCCAGCAGCCAAACCTCTAGCGGGAGTTACCGAAACGAGCAGTACTTC,CASSQTSSGSYRNEQYF
NA,TRBJ2-1,TRBV10-3,TRBD1,TGTGCCATCAGTTCACAGGGGTCCTACAATGAGCAGTTCTTC,CAISSQGSYNEQFF
NA,TRBJ2-3,TRBV5-1,NA,TGCGCCAGCAGCTTGCGGCCGACGAGGGCAGATACGCAGTATTTT,CASSLRPTRADTQYF
few,TRBJ2-7,TRBV9,NA,TGTGCCAGCAGCGTATTTCCCGCGGACGAGCAGTACTTC,CASSVFPADEQYF
NA,TRBJ1-1,TRBV5-6,TRBD1,TGTGCCAGCAGCTTGGGCGGGACAGGGGCTTTCTTT,CASSLGGTGAFF